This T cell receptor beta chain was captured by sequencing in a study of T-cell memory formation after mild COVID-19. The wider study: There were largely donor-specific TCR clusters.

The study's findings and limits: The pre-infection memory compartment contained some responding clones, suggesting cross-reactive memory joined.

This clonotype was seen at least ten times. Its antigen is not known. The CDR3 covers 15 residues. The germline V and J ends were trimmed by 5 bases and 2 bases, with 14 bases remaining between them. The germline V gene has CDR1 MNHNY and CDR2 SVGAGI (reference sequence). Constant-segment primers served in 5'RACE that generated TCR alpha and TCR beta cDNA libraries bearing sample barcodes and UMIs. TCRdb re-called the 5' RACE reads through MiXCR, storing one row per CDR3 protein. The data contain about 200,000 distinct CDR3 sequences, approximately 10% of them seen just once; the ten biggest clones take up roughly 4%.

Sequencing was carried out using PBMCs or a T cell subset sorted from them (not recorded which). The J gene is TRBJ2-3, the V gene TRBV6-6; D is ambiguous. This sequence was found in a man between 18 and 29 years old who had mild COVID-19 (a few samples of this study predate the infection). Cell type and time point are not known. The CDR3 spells CASSPSLRYTDTQYF. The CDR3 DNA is TGTGCCAGCAGTCCCTCTCTACGTTACACAGATACGCAGTATTTT.